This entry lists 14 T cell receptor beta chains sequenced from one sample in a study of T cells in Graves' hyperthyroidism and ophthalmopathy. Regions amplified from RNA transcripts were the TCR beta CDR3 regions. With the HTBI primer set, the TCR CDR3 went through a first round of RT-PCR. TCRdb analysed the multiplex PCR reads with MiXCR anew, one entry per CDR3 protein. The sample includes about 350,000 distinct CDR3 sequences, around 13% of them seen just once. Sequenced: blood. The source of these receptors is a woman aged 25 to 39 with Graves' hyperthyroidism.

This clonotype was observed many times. This CDR3 reads CSAQRGGSYNEQFF. The CDR3 DNA reads TGCAGTGCTCAAAGGGGGGGGTCCTACAATGAGCAGTTCTTC. V usage is TRBV20-1 and J usage is TRBJ2-1; the D gene is possibly TRBD2 (7 bases). The CDR3 loop spans 14 amino acids. Germline values: CDR1 DFQATT, CDR2 SNEGSKA (reference sequence). V dropped 5 bases and J dropped 1 base, with 12 bases sitting between them.

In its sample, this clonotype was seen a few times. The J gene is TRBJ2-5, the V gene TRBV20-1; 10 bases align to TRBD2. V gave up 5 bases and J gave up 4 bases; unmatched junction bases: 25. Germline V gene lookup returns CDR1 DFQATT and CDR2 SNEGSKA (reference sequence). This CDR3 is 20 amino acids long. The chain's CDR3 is CSALSPFLASGSTPPETQYF. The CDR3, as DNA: TGCAGTGCTTTATCGCCATTCCTGGCTAGCGGGAGTACCCCCCCAGAGACCCAGTACTTC.

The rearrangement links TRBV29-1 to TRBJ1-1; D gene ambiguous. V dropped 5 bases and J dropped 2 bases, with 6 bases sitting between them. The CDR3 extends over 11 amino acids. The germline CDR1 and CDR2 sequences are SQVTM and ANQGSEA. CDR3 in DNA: TGCAGCGTTTTGTACAACACTGAAGCTTTCTTT. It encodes CSVLYNTEAFF.

CDR3 residues: CASASAVFTNTGELFF. In DNA, the CDR3 is TGTGCCAGCGCGTCGGCGGTCTTTACGAACACCGGGGAGCTGTTTTTT. This chain joins TRBV6-1 and TRBJ2-2; D ambiguous. CDR3 length: 16 residues. The germline V gene has CDR1 MNHNS and CDR2 SASEGT. V was shortened by 8 bases and J by 0 bases, with 16 bases between the two germline ends.

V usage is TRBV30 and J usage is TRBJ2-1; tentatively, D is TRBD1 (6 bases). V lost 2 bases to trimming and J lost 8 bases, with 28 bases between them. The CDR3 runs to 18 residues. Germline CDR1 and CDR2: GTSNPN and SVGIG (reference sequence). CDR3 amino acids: CAWSPTPQLGGRSYEQFF. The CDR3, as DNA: TGTGCCTGGAGTCCGACTCCTCAGTTAGGGGGACGGTCGTATGAGCAGTTCTTC.

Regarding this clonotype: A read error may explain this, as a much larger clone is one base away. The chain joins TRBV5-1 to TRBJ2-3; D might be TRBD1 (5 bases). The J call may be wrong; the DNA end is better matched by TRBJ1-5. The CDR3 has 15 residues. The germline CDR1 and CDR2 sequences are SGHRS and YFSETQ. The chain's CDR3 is CASSSGTTYTDTQHF. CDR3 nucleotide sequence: TGCGCCAGCAGCTCCGGGACTACCTACACAGATACGCAGCATTTT.

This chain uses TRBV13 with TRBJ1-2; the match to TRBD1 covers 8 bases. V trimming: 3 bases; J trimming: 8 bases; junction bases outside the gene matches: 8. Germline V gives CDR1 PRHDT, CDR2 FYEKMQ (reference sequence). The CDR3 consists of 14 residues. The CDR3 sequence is CASSFMAPGGGYTF. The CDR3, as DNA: TGTGCCAGCAGCTTTATGGCCCCAGGGGGCGGCTACACCTTC.

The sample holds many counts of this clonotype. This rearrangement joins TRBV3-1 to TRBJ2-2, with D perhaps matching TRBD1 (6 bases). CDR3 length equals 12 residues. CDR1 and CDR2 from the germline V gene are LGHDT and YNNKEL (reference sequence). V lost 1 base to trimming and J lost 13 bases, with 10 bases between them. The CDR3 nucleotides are TGTGCCAGCAGCCAAGCCCAGGGGATGCTGTTTTTT. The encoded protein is CASSQAQGMLFF.

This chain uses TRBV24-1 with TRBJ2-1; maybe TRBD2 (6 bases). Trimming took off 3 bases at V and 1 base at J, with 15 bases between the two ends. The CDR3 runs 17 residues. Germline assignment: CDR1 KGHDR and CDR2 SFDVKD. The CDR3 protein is CATSDSERGMSYNEQFF. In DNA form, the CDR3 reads TGTGCCACCAGTGATAGCGAGCGCGGGATGTCCTACAATGAGCAGTTCTTC.

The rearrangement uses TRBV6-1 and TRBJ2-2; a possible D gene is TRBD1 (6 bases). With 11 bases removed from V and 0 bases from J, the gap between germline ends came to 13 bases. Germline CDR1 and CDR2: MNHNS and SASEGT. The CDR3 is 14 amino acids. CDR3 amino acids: CAGGRSPNTGELFF. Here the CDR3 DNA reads TGTGCCGGGGGCCGATCACCGAACACCGGGGAGCTGTTTTTT.

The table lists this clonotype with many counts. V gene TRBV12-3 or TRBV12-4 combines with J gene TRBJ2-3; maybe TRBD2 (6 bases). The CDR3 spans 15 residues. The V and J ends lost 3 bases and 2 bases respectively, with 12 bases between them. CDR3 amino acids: CASSFTGSPTDTQYF. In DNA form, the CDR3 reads TGTGCCAGCAGTTTTACCGGGAGCCCCACAGATACGCAGTATTTT.

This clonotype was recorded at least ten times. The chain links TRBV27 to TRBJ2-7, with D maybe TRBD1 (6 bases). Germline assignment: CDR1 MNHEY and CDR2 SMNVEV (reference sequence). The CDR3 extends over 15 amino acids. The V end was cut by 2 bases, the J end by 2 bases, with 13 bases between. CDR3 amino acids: CASSLENRAPYEQYF. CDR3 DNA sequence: TGTGCCAGCAGTTTAGAAAACAGGGCCCCCTACGAGCAGTACTTC.

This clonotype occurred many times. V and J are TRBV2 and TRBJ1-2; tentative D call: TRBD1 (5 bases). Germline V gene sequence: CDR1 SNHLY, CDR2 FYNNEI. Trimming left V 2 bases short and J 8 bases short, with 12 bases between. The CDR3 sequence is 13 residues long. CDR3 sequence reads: CASSEFLREGYTF. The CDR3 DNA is TGTGCCAGCAGTGAATTTCTCAGGGAAGGCTACACCTTC.

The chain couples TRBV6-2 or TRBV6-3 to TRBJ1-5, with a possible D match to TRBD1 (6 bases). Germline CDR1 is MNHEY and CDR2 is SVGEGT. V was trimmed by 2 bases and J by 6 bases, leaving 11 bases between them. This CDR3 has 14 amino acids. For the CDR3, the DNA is TGTGCCAGCAGTTACGGGGGGCACGGTCAGCCCCAGCATTTT. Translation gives CASSYGGHGQPQHF.